This T cell receptor (beta chain) stems from a study of T cell changes during pregnancy in multiple sclerosis. Using immunoSEQ multiplex PCR, the repertoire was profiled, and TCRdb retains in-frame clones only, with some absent. Counted here are around 130,000 clones, 90% to 98% occurring once; the ten biggest clones make up around 0.46%. The CDR3 runs to 14 residues. Looked up from germline, CDR1 is SGHKS and CDR2 is YYEKEE (reference sequence). V lost 7 bases and J lost 3, with 15 bases in between. The rearrangement joins TRBV5-5 to TRBJ2-3, with D maybe TRBD1 (5 bases). The sample consisted of peripheral blood, taken after pregnancy. The receptor comes from a female donor with multiple sclerosis, enrolled in a pregnancy study. The CDR3 nucleotides read TGTGCCAGCGGCCGAGTGGGGCCTACAGATACGCAGTATTTT. Translating gives CASGRVGPTDTQYF.